Each of the 17 T cell receptor beta chains below was sequenced from the same sample in a study of T cells expressing NK-cell markers. TCRdb reworked the 5' RACE reads into one entry per CDR3 protein, no DNA. In total, the table holds 550,000 to 600,000 distinct CDR3 sequences. Material: blood T cells: a sorted CD56 or NKG2C T cell subset, CD4+ or CD8+ T cells, or bulk PBMC T cells (not recorded which). The receptors shown here come from a man in his late teens or twenties in good health.

This chain uses TRBV24-1 with TRBJ2-3; TCRdb's assignment of TRBD2 cannot be checked, as there is no DNA. Per germline, CDR1 KGHDR and CDR2 SFDVKD. The CDR3 sequence is 15 residues long. CDR3 amino acids: CATSLGEGATDTQYF.

V gene TRBV5-4 combines with J gene TRBJ2-5; TCRdb's D call of TRBD2 is untestable without DNA. Germline V gene sequence: CDR1 SGHNT, CDR2 YYREEE (reference sequence). This CDR3 has 15 amino acids. The CDR3 sequence: CASSYNGLAEETQYF. Using reference TRBV5-4 and TRBJ2-5 for the parts outside the CDR3, the full variable domain is ETGVTQSPTHLIKTRGQQVTLRCSSQSGHNTVSWYQQALGQGPQFIFQYYREEENGRGNFPPRFSGLQFPNYSSELNVNALELDDSALYLCASSYNGLAEETQYFGPGTRLLVL.

V and J are TRBV2 and TRBJ2-1; TCRdb's D call, TRBD1, is unchecked because there is no DNA. Germline V gives CDR1 SNHLY, CDR2 FYNNEI. CDR3 size: 14 residues. The CDR3 reads CASRGDRGGNEQFF.

The chain is built from TRBV7-6 and TRBJ2-3; as DNA is missing, the TRBD2 call by TCRdb cannot be tested. Germline V gene sequence: CDR1 SGHVS, CDR2 FNYEAQ. The CDR3 length is 15 residues. The CDR3 spells CASSTIAGSTDTQYF.

J is TRBJ1-1 and V is TRBV6-5. The germline gives CDR1 MNHEY, CDR2 SVGAGI. The length of the CDR3 is 14 residues. CDR3: CASNLQGGNTEAFF.

V usage is TRBV6-1 and J usage is TRBJ2-5; TCRdb designates TRBD1, a call that cannot be tested without DNA. Germline values: CDR1 MNHNS, CDR2 SASEGT. The CDR3 is made up of 15 amino acids. CDR3 region: CASRKPGSSRETQYF.

This chain links TRBV18 with TRBJ2-1; TCRdb indicates TRBD2, and absent DNA this call remains unverified. This CDR3 is 17 amino acids long. CDR1 is KGHSH and CDR2 is LQKENI in the germline V gene. The CDR3 sequence is CASSPLRTSGTYNEQFF.

The genes are TRBV5-1 and TRBJ2-1. This CDR3 comprises 14 residues. In germline, CDR1 is SGHRS, CDR2 YFSETQ. This CDR3 is CASADSTLGYEQFF. The full variable domain, with the rest looked up from reference TRBV5-1 and TRBJ2-1, is KAGVTQTPRYLIKTRGQQVTLSCSPISGHRSVSWYQQTPGQGLQFLFEYFSETQRNKGNFPGRFSGRQFSNSRSEMNVSTLELGDSALYLCASADSTLGYEQFFGPGTRLTVL.

This sequence joins TRBV12-3 or TRBV12-4 and TRBJ2-1; as DNA is missing, the TRBD1 call by TCRdb cannot be tested. The CDR3 loop spans 12 amino acids. The CDR3 sequence: CASSFRASQQFF.

The rearrangement links TRBV3-1 to TRBJ2-1; TCRdb's D call, TRBD1, is unchecked because there is no DNA. CDR3 length: 15 residues. Germline V gene sequence: CDR1 LGHDT, CDR2 YNNKEL (reference sequence). CDR3 region: CASSPFRDMTGEQFF.

This chain joins TRBV11-3 and TRBJ2-3. This CDR3 spans 14 amino acids. Germline V gives CDR1 SGHNT, CDR2 YENEEA. The CDR3 loop is CASSDWENTDTQYF.

This rearrangement joins TRBV25-1 to TRBJ1-2. This CDR3 contains 14 residues. Germline V gives CDR1 MGHDK, CDR2 SYGVNS. CDR3 protein: CASSELGPSYGYTF.

The rearrangement joins TRBV27 to TRBJ2-3; TCRdb picks TRBD2, but there is no DNA to check that call. The CDR3 sequence is 16 residues long. Looked up from germline, CDR1 is MNHEY and CDR2 is SMNVEV (reference sequence). The CDR3 is CASSPLAGGDTDTQYF.

The gene calls are TRBV5-5 and TRBJ2-3. Per germline, CDR1 SGHKS and CDR2 YYEKEE (reference sequence). The CDR3 runs to 13 residues. Here the CDR3 reads CASDQRGTDTQYF.

V and J are TRBV5-6 and TRBJ1-6. The CDR3 has 14 amino acids. Germline V gene lookup returns CDR1 SGHDT and CDR2 YYEEEE. The CDR3 reads CASSLPRGDSPLHF.

This chain links TRBV15 with TRBJ2-5; TCRdb selects TRBD2, and the lack of DNA leaves this call unchecked. The length of the CDR3 is 18 residues. CDR1 and CDR2 from the germline V gene are LNHNV and YYDKDF (reference sequence). The CDR3 is CATSRGHASGDYQETQYF.

The gene calls are TRBV20-1 and TRBJ1-5; TCRdb's D call, TRBD1, is unchecked because there is no DNA. Germline V CDR1 and CDR2: DFQATT, SNEGSKA (reference sequence). This CDR3 region has 17 residues. CDR3 amino acids: CSARDLRQGAVNQPQHF.